This T cell receptor beta chain was identified during a study of control samples from healthy donors and cancer patients. Only in-frame clones appear in the TCRdb table, and some are missing; sequencing was by immunoSEQ multiplex PCR. The table lists about 140,000 clones, roughly nine tenths of them singletons. The CDR3 is 15 residues long. V shed 5 bases and J shed 5 bases, with 15 bases lying between them. Germline values: CDR1 MDHEN, CDR2 SYDVKM. This receptor was obtained from a man aged 18 to 35 in good health. The sequenced sample consisted of blood. This chain uses TRBV28 with TRBJ2-2; possible D gene TRBD1, 7 bases. CDR3 residues: CASSRRQGGTGELFF. In DNA, the CDR3 is TGTGCCAGCAGTCGTAGACAGGGAGGTACCGGGGAGCTGTTTTTT.